The 16 T cell receptor beta chains listed next were all sequenced from one sample in a study of blood T cells in healthy people across ages. Through a sample-barcoded 5' primer and a J-beta primer mix, a second PCR was run for roughly 6 to 12 cycles. TCRdb re-called the 5' RACE reads through MiXCR, storing one row per CDR3 protein. The sample consists of roughly 2 million distinct CDR3 sequences, 40% to 55% of them appearing once. The sequenced material came from blood. The receptors come from a woman between 40 and 55 years old in good health.

Notes on this clonotype: One end of the junction does not line up with germline, which may come from a read error. The chain has TRBV7-7 and TRBJ2-5, with a possible D match to TRBD2 (7 bases). CDR1 and CDR2 (germline): SSHAT, FNYEAQ (reference sequence). The CDR3 is made up of 15 amino acids. In DNA form, the CDR3 reads TGTGCTAGCAGCTTAGGACGCGGGGGCAAAGAGACCCAGTACTTC. It codes for CASSLGRGGKETQYF.

This chain joins TRBV4-1 and TRBJ2-1; TRBD2 matches 12 bases. The CDR3 contains 18 residues. Per germline, CDR1 MGHRA and CDR2 YSYEKL. Germline trimming cut 1 base from V and 5 bases from J; bases unmatched to any gene: 9. The CDR3, as DNA: TGCGCCAGCAGCCAAGTCTCCGGACTAGCGGGGACGAACAATGAGCAGTTCTTC. It specifies CASSQVSGLAGTNNEQFF.

This chain uses TRBV4-3 with TRBJ2-5; D might be TRBD1 (5 bases). Germline lookup yields CDR1 LGHNA and CDR2 YSLEER. CDR3 length: 15 residues. The V gene lost 4 bases and the J gene lost 3 bases, with 15 bases spanning the gap. The CDR3 region has the DNA TGCGCCAGCAGCCCAAATTCGGGCAGGGAAGAGACCCAGTACTTC. It yields the protein CASSPNSGREETQYF.

The chain joins TRBV20-1 to TRBJ2-2, with D perhaps TRBD1 (6 bases). This CDR3 contains 15 residues. V lost 2 bases to trimming and J lost 0 bases, with 10 bases between them. From germline, CDR1 is DFQATT and CDR2 SNEGSKA (reference sequence). The CDR3 sequence is CSARLGAANTGELFF. For the CDR3, the DNA is TGCAGTGCTAGACTGGGGGCCGCGAACACCGGGGAGCTGTTTTTT.

The V and J genes are TRBV6-5 and TRBJ2-5; TRBD2 might be the D (6 bases). CDR1 is MNHEY, CDR2 SVGAGI, per germline. The CDR3 has 16 residues. Trimming pared 2 bases from V and 5 bases from J, leaving 18 bases between. The CDR3 loop reads CASSYRGGAATETQYF. CDR3 DNA: TGTGCCAGCAGTTACCGAGGAGGGGCCGCGACGGAGACCCAGTACTTC.

This clonotype was seen more than once but under ten times. J is TRBJ2-5 and V is TRBV4-3; possibly TRBD1 for D (6 bases). The CDR3 has 16 amino acids. The ends were cut back, 0 bases at V and 5 bases at J, with 16 bases in the middle. Germline CDR1 reads LGHNA; CDR2 reads YSLEER. Written as DNA, the CDR3 is TGCGCCAGCAGCCAAGACCTAACAGGGCTGGAGGAGACCCAGTACTTC. It specifies CASSQDLTGLEETQYF.

The chain joins TRBV3-1 to TRBJ2-4, with TRBD2 as a possible D gene (6 bases). The J call may be faulty, since TRBJ2-5 better matches the DNA end. The CDR3 is 17 amino acids. Germline V gives CDR1 LGHDT, CDR2 YNNKEL (reference sequence). The CDR3 loop is CASSQRLRRDFQETQYF. CDR3 sequence (DNA): TGTGCCAGCAGCCAAAGGTTACGCCGGGACTTCCAAGAGACCCAGTACTTC.

This chain links TRBV20-1 with TRBJ2-5, with TRBD2 as a possible D gene (5 bases). Trimming cost V 1 base and J 3 bases, with 15 bases left between them. Per the germline V gene, CDR1 is DFQATT and CDR2 is SNEGSKA (reference sequence). The CDR3 has 15 amino acids. The CDR3 sequence is CSARGGSVVKETQYF. As DNA, the CDR3 is TGCAGTGCTAGAGGGGGTAGCGTTGTTAAAGAGACCCAGTACTTC.

This clonotype occurred a few times. The chain has TRBV29-1 and TRBJ2-1; 10 bases line up with TRBD1. Germline CDR1 is SQVTM and CDR2 is ANQGSEA. V gave up 4 bases and J gave up 15 bases; unmatched junction bases: 9. This CDR3 is built from 12 residues. DNA for the CDR3: TGCAGCGTTGCCCGGGACAGGGGTCGGGGGTTCTTC. This translates into CSVARDRGRGFF.

The CDR3 nucleotides are TGTGCCAGCAGACAGTCCGGACAGGGGGTCTCTGGGGCCAACGTCCTGACTTTC. It is translated as CASRQSGQGVSGANVLTF. V is TRBV7-8 and J is TRBJ2-6; 10 nucleotides align to TRBD1. The CDR3 runs 18 residues. The V segment lost 6 bases and the J segment 0 bases; nucleotides outside the gene matches: 8. The germline V gene encodes CDR1 SGHVS and CDR2 FQNEAQ.

Details on this clonotype: At one end the junction does not follow the germline gene, possibly because of a read error. The chain employs TRBV4-3 and TRBJ1-2; D gene unclear. The CDR3 is made up of 14 amino acids. Germline loops: CDR1 LGHNA, CDR2 YSLEER. The CDR3 region has the DNA TGCGGCAGCAGCCAAGATTTAGGCGCCTATGGCTACACCTTC. It is translated as CGSSQDLGAYGYTF.

CDR3 sequence reads: CSAILAGGFTDTQYF. The DNA of the CDR3 is TGCAGTGCTATTCTAGCGGGGGGATTCACAGATACGCAGTATTTT. This chain uses TRBV20-1 with TRBJ2-3, with 11 bases aligning to TRBD2. The CDR3 is 15 residues long. Trimming cost V 4 bases and J 2 bases; bases outside gene matches: 5. Per germline, CDR1 DFQATT and CDR2 SNEGSKA (reference sequence).

This clonotype was detected a few times. The chain is built from TRBV7-9 and TRBJ2-6, with D possibly TRBD1 on 6 matching bases. The CDR3 is 17 amino acids. The germline CDR1 and CDR2 sequences are SEHNR and FQNEAQ (reference sequence). V dropped 5 bases and J dropped 0 bases, with 14 bases sitting between them. The CDR3 sequence is CASSDRTVSSGANVLTF. For the CDR3, the DNA is TGTGCCAGCAGCGATCGGACAGTTAGCTCTGGGGCCAACGTCCTGACTTTC.

This chain connects TRBV7-2 to TRBJ2-3, with no clear D. Germline CDR1 reads SGHTA; CDR2 reads FQGNSA. The V end lost 5 bases, the J end lost 5 bases, and 8 bases lay between the germline ends. There are 12 residues in the CDR3. This chain's CDR3 is CASSIDLDTQYF. CDR3 DNA sequence: TGTGCCAGCAGCATCGACTTAGATACGCAGTATTTT.

This clonotype was picked up a small number of times. The chain recombines TRBV5-1 with TRBJ2-5, with D tentatively TRBD1 (5 bases). Germline V lookup: CDR1 SGHRS, CDR2 YFSETQ. V was cut by 4 bases and J by 5 bases, with 18 bases left in between. The CDR3 loop spans 15 amino acids. CDR3 sequence reads: CASSRSRTRSETQYF. DNA of the CDR3: TGCGCCAGCAGCCGGTCCCGGACACGGTCGGAGACCCAGTACTTC. The full variable domain, in which reference TRBV5-1 and TRBJ2-5 provide the parts outside the CDR3, is KAGVTQTPRYLIKTRGQQVTLSCSPISGHRSVSWYQQTPGQGLQFLFEYFSETQRNKGNFPGRFSGRQFSNSRSEMNVSTLELGDSALYLCASSRSRTRSETQYFGPGTRLLVL.

CDR3 residues: CASSSPGAAPYEQYF. Written as DNA, the CDR3 is TGTGCCAGCAGCTCGCCTGGGGCCGCCCCCTACGAGCAGTACTTC. The chain combines TRBV7-9 with TRBJ2-7; tentative D call: TRBD1 (5 bases). CDR1 is SEHNR, CDR2 FQNEAQ, per germline (reference sequence). The V end was cut by 4 bases, the J end by 2 bases, with 15 bases between. CDR3 length: 15 amino acids.